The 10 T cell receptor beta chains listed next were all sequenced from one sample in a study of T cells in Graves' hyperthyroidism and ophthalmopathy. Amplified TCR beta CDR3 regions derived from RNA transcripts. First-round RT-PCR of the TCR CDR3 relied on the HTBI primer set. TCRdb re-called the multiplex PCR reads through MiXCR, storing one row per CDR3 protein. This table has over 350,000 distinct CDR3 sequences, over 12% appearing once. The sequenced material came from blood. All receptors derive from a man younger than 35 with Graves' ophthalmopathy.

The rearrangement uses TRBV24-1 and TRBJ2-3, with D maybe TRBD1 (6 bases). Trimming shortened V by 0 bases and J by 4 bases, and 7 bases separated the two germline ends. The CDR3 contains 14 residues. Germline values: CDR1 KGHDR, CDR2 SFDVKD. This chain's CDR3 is CATSDLRGSDTQYF. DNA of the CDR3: TGTGCCACCAGTGATTTGAGGGGGTCAGATACGCAGTATTTT.

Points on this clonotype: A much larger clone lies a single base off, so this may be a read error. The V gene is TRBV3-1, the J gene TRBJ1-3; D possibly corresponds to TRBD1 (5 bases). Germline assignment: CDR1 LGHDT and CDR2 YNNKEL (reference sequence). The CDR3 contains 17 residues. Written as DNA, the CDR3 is TGTACCAGCAGCCTTCTCAACGCAGGGAGCTCTGGAAACACCATATATTTT. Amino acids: CTSSLLNAGSSGNTIYF.

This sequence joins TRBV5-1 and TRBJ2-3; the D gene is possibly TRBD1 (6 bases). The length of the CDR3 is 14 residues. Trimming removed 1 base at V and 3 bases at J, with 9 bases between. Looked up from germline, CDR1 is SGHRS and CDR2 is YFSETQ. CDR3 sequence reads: CASSLYRATDTQYF. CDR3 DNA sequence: TGCGCCAGCAGCTTGTACAGGGCAACAGATACGCAGTATTTT. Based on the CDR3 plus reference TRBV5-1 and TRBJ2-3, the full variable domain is KAGVTQTPRYLIKTRGQQVTLSCSPISGHRSVSWYQQTPGQGLQFLFEYFSETQRNKGNFPGRFSGRQFSNSRSEMNVSTLELGDSALYLCASSLYRATDTQYFGPGTRLTVL.

The CDR3 nucleotides read TGTGCCAGCAGCCAACAGGGTCCCAAAGCCATTCAGTACTTC. Translation gives CASSQQGPKAIQYF. The J gene is TRBJ2-4, the V gene TRBV5-4; tentatively, D is TRBD1 (6 bases). CDR1 and CDR2 (germline): SGHNT, YYREEE (reference sequence). The CDR3 consists of 14 residues. V lost 4 bases and J 9 bases, leaving 17 bases between the germline ends. Full variable domain (outside the CDR3, taken from reference TRBV5-4 and TRBJ2-4): ETGVTQSPTHLIKTRGQQVTLRCSSQSGHNTVSWYQQALGQGPQFIFQYYREEENGRGNFPPRFSGLQFPNYSSELNVNALELDDSALYLCASSQQGPKAIQYFGAGTRLSVL.

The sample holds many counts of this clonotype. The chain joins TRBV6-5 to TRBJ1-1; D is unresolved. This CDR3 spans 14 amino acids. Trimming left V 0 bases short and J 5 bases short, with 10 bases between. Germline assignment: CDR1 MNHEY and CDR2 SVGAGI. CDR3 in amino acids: CASSYSRRWTEAFF. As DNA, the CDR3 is TGTGCCAGCAGTTACTCCCGGCGGTGGACTGAAGCTTTCTTT.

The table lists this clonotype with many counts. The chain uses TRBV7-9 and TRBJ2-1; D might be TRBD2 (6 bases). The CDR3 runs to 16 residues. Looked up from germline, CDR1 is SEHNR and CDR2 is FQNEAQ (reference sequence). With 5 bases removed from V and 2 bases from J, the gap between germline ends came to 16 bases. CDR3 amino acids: CASSPWGEATYNEQFF. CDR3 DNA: TGTGCCAGCAGCCCATGGGGGGAGGCTACCTACAATGAGCAGTTCTTC. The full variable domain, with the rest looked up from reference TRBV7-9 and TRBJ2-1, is DTGVSQNPRHKITKRGQNVTFRCDPISEHNRLYWYRQTLGQGPEFLTYFQNEAQLEKSRLLSDRFSAERPKGSFSTLEIQRTEQGDSAMYLCASSPWGEATYNEQFFGPGTRLTVL.

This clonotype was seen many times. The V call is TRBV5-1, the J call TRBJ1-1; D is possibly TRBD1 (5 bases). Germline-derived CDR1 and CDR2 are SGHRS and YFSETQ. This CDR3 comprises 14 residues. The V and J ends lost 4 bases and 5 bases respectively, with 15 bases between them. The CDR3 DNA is TGCGCCAGCAGCCCGACAAGGGGAGGGACTGAAGCTTTCTTT. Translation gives CASSPTRGGTEAFF. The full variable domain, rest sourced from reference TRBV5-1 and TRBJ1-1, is KAGVTQTPRYLIKTRGQQVTLSCSPISGHRSVSWYQQTPGQGLQFLFEYFSETQRNKGNFPGRFSGRQFSNSRSEMNVSTLELGDSALYLCASSPTRGGTEAFFGQGTRLTVV.

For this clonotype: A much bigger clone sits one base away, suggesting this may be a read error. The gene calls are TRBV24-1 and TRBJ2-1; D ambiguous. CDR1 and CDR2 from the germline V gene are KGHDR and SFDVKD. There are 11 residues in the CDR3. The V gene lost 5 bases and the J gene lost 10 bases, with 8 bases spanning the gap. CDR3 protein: CATSVRREQFF. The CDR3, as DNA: TGTGCCACCAGTGTTAGAAGGGAGCAGTTCTTC.

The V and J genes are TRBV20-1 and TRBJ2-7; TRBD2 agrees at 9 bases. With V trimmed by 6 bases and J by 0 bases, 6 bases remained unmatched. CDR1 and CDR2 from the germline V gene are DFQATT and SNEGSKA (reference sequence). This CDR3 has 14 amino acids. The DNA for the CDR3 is TGCAGTGCCCGGCCGGGACTAGCCTCCTACGAGCAGTACTTC. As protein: CSARPGLASYEQYF.

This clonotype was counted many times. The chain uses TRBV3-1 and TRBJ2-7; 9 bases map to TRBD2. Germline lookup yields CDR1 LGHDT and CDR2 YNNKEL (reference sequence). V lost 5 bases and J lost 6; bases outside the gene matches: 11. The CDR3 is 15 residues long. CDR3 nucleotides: TGTGCCAGCAGCTTCAAGCTAGCGGGAAATTTCGAGCAGTACTTC. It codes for CASSFKLAGNFEQYF.